A selection of T cell receptor beta chains follows, all from one sample in a study of human T cells and chemical hapten exposure. MiXCR, applied by TCRdb to the RACE reads, yields one record per CDR3 protein. The table shows roughly 100,000 distinct CDR3 sequences, with less than 40% occurring only once. The material was whole blood, obtained in connection with sensitization to the hapten diphenylcyclopropenone (DPC). The receptors here all came from a man aged 40-50 years with alopecia areata. Some clones in this sample may be carry-over from other donors' samples. The CDR3 runs from the conserved cysteine through the conserved F or W. A D gene is named only where the DNA matches it firmly. Only some rows state a clone size, as once, few, many or a class for expanded clones.

d_call: .
j_call: TRBJ2-5
v_call: TRBV7-2
clone_size: few
cdr3_nt: TGTGCCAGCAGCTTAGACTACCGGAGGAAAGAGACCCAGTACTTC
cdr3_aa: CASSLDYRRKETQYF

d_call: .
j_call: TRBJ2-3
v_call: TRBV12-3/TRBV12-4
clone_size: .
cdr3_nt: TGTGCCAGCAGTTTAAAGGGGGGAGATACGCAGTATTTT
cdr3_aa: CASSLKGGDTQYF

d_call: .
j_call: TRBJ1-2
v_call: TRBV18
clone_size: .
cdr3_nt: TGTGCCAGCTCACTGCCGGACCGATTTTGGGACTATGGCTACACCTTC
cdr3_aa: CASSLPDRFWDYGYTF

d_call: TRBD2
j_call: TRBJ2-3
v_call: TRBV7-2
clone_size: once
cdr3_nt: TGTGCCAGCAGGTGGCGGGAGGGCAGGTATACGCAGTATTTT
cdr3_aa: CASRWREGRYTQYF

d_call: TRBD2
j_call: TRBJ2-7
v_call: TRBV5-4
clone_size: .
cdr3_nt: TGTGCCAGCAGCCTGGATTCTTCAGGGAGCGGGAGAGTCTACGAGCAGTACTTC
cdr3_aa: CASSLDSSGSGRVYEQYF

d_call: TRBD2
j_call: TRBJ2-5
v_call: TRBV18
clone_size: .
cdr3_nt: TGTGCCAACTCAACCGGGACTACGATTCAGACCCAGTACTTC
cdr3_aa: CANSTGTTIQTQYF

d_call: .
j_call: TRBJ2-2
v_call: TRBV6-8
clone_size: .
cdr3_nt: TGTGCCAGCAGTCCCGGGTCCCCTGACACCGGGGAGCTGTTTTTT
cdr3_aa: CASSPGSPDTGELFF

d_call: .
j_call: TRBJ2-1
v_call: TRBV11-2
clone_size: .
cdr3_nt: TGTGCCAGCAGCTGTTCGGTTGAGCAGTTCTTC
cdr3_aa: CASSCSVEQFF

d_call: TRBD1
j_call: TRBJ2-2
v_call: TRBV2
clone_size: few
cdr3_nt: TGTGCCAGCAGACCAACCGGGACAGGGACCGGGGAGCTGTTTTTT
cdr3_aa: CASRPTGTGTGELFF

d_call: .
j_call: TRBJ1-2
v_call: TRBV10-3
clone_size: .
cdr3_nt: TGTGCCATCAGAGGAGGGAACTATGGCTACACCTTC
cdr3_aa: CAIRGGNYGYTF

d_call: .
j_call: TRBJ2-7
v_call: TRBV6-6
clone_size: few
cdr3_nt: TGTGCCAGCACTACCGACAGGGGAGGGTACGAGCAGTACTTC
cdr3_aa: CASTTDRGGYEQYF

d_call: .
j_call: TRBJ2-2
v_call: TRBV29-1
clone_size: few
cdr3_nt: TGCAGCGTTGGTGGTACCGGGGAGCTGTTTTTT
cdr3_aa: CSVGGTGELFF

d_call: .
j_call: TRBJ1-5
v_call: TRBV3-1
clone_size: .
cdr3_nt: TGTGCCAGCAGCCAAGATCCCGGCTTCAATCAGCCCCAGCATTTT
cdr3_aa: CASSQDPGFNQPQHF

d_call: TRBD2
j_call: TRBJ2-3
v_call: TRBV29-1
clone_size: .
cdr3_nt: TGCAGCGTTGAAGATGGGGGGACTAGCGGGAGTGGGGATACGCAGTATTTT
cdr3_aa: CSVEDGGTSGSGDTQYF

d_call: .
j_call: TRBJ2-3
v_call: TRBV12-3/TRBV12-4
clone_size: .
cdr3_nt: TGTGCCAGCAGTTTATCCGAAGGAGATACGCAGTATTTT
cdr3_aa: CASSLSEGDTQYF

d_call: .
j_call: TRBJ2-6
v_call: TRBV24-1
clone_size: .
cdr3_nt: TGTGCCACCAGTGGGCAGATGTTAGGCAACAACGTCCTGACTTTC
cdr3_aa: CATSGQMLGNNVLTF

d_call: .
j_call: TRBJ2-2
v_call: TRBV11-2
clone_size: .
cdr3_nt: TGTGCCAGCAGCTTAGTACGAGGCCCAGGCTCGAACACCGGGGAGCTGTTTTTT
cdr3_aa: CASSLVRGPGSNTGELFF

d_call: TRBD2
j_call: TRBJ2-1
v_call: TRBV28
clone_size: .
cdr3_nt: TGTGCCAGCAGTACGGGACTAGCGGGACCCCATACGGACAATGAGCAGTTCTTC
cdr3_aa: CASSTGLAGPHTDNEQFF

d_call: TRBD1
j_call: TRBJ1-2
v_call: TRBV29-1
clone_size: few
cdr3_nt: TGCAGCGGGGGACAGGATCTTAACTATGGCTACACCTTC
cdr3_aa: CSGGQDLNYGYTF

d_call: .
j_call: TRBJ1-4
v_call: TRBV5-5
clone_size: few
cdr3_nt: TGTGCCAGCAGCTTGGCCGTAGATCCCCGTGAAAAACTGTTTTTT
cdr3_aa: CASSLAVDPREKLFF

d_call: TRBD1
j_call: TRBJ2-3
v_call: TRBV29-1
clone_size: few
cdr3_nt: TGCAGCGTAACAACAGGGGGCGAGGATACGCAGTATTTT
cdr3_aa: CSVTTGGEDTQYF

d_call: .
j_call: TRBJ2-3
v_call: TRBV2
clone_size: .
cdr3_nt: TGTGCCAGCAACAGGGAGCAATACACAGATACGCAGTATTTT
cdr3_aa: CASNREQYTDTQYF

d_call: TRBD1
j_call: TRBJ2-7
v_call: TRBV9
clone_size: .
cdr3_nt: TGTGCCAGCAGCGTAGGGGACAGCTACGAGCAGTACTTC
cdr3_aa: CASSVGDSYEQYF

d_call: .
j_call: TRBJ2-1
v_call: TRBV28
clone_size: few
cdr3_nt: TGTGCCAGCAGTTCACAGGTACCTAGCTCCTACAATGAGCAGTTCTTC
cdr3_aa: CASSSQVPSSYNEQFF

d_call: .
j_call: TRBJ2-7
v_call: TRBV6-5
clone_size: .
cdr3_nt: TGTGCCAGCAAAAATAGGGGGTCCGAGCAGTACTTC
cdr3_aa: CASKNRGSEQYF

d_call: TRBD1
j_call: TRBJ2-3
v_call: TRBV24-1
clone_size: .
cdr3_nt: TGTGCCACCAGTGATTGGGGACAGGGGACGGAAGATACGCAGTATTTT
cdr3_aa: CATSDWGQGTEDTQYF

d_call: .
j_call: TRBJ2-7
v_call: TRBV5-1
clone_size: once
cdr3_nt: TGCGCCAGCACCGTCGACAGTGCGGCCTACGAGCAGTACTTC
cdr3_aa: CASTVDSAAYEQYF

d_call: TRBD2
j_call: TRBJ2-1
v_call: TRBV6-2/TRBV6-3
clone_size: many
cdr3_nt: TGTGCCAGCAGTTACACCGGAGTAGCGGGAATTGAGCAGTTCTTC
cdr3_aa: CASSYTGVAGIEQFF

d_call: .
j_call: TRBJ2-1
v_call: TRBV21-1
clone_size: .
cdr3_nt: TGTGCCAGCACCCAGACGAGGGATGGGAGGGGTGAGCAGTTCTTC
cdr3_aa: CASTQTRDGRGEQFF

d_call: TRBD2
j_call: TRBJ2-3
v_call: TRBV11-2
clone_size: once
cdr3_nt: TGTGCCAGCAGCTTAGTTGGGCGGGAGATCTACACAGATACGCAGTATTTT
cdr3_aa: CASSLVGREIYTDTQYF

d_call: TRBD1
j_call: TRBJ2-3
v_call: TRBV29-1
clone_size: .
cdr3_nt: TGCAGCGTACACCCGGGACAGGGTACCTATACGCAGTATTTT
cdr3_aa: CSVHPGQGTYTQYF

d_call: .
j_call: TRBJ1-4
v_call: TRBV12-3/TRBV12-4
clone_size: .
cdr3_nt: TGTGCCAGCAGTCGGACAGATGAAAAACTGTTTTTT
cdr3_aa: CASSRTDEKLFF

d_call: .
j_call: TRBJ1-1
v_call: TRBV29-1
clone_size: few
cdr3_nt: TGCAGCGTTGTCGGCGAGAACACTGAAGCTTTCTTT
cdr3_aa: CSVVGENTEAFF

d_call: TRBD2
j_call: TRBJ2-2
v_call: TRBV10-3
clone_size: .
cdr3_nt: TGTGCCATCAGTACATCAGCGGGAGGGGACACCGGGGAGCTGTTTTTT
cdr3_aa: CAISTSAGGDTGELFF

d_call: .
j_call: TRBJ2-7
v_call: TRBV12-3/TRBV12-4
clone_size: many
cdr3_nt: TGTGCCAGCAGTTCTAGGGGTCCACCCCTCGAAGAGCAGTACTTC
cdr3_aa: CASSSRGPPLEEQYF

d_call: .
j_call: TRBJ2-3
v_call: TRBV12-5
clone_size: .
cdr3_nt: TGTGCTAGTGGTTTGTCAAGTATAGGGGAAACTACAGATACGCAGTATTTT
cdr3_aa: CASGLSSIGETTDTQYF

d_call: TRBD2
j_call: TRBJ2-7
v_call: TRBV6-2/TRBV6-3
clone_size: .
cdr3_nt: TGTGCCAGCAGTTACTCGAAGACTAGCGGCTCCTACGAGCAGTACTTC
cdr3_aa: CASSYSKTSGSYEQYF

d_call: .
j_call: TRBJ2-1
v_call: TRBV6-2/TRBV6-3
clone_size: once
cdr3_nt: TGTGCCAGCACTGCAGGGACCGAATGTCCCAATGAGCAGTTCTTC
cdr3_aa: CASTAGTECPNEQFF

d_call: .
j_call: TRBJ2-1
v_call: TRBV24-1
clone_size: .
cdr3_nt: TGTGCCACCAGTGATTTGGGACTTTCTAATGAGCAGTTCTTC
cdr3_aa: CATSDLGLSNEQFF

d_call: .
j_call: TRBJ2-3
v_call: TRBV6-1
clone_size: .
cdr3_nt: TGTGCCAGCAGTGTATTCGCAGATACGCAGTATTTT
cdr3_aa: CASSVFADTQYF

d_call: .
j_call: TRBJ2-5
v_call: TRBV7-2
clone_size: .
cdr3_nt: TGTGCCAGCAGCTTACGGGGCGGGATCAGCGAGACCCAGTACTTC
cdr3_aa: CASSLRGGISETQYF

d_call: .
j_call: TRBJ2-5
v_call: TRBV7-2
clone_size: many
cdr3_nt: TGTGCCAGCAGCTCAATGTTCCAAGAGACCCAGTACTTC
cdr3_aa: CASSSMFQETQYF

d_call: .
j_call: TRBJ2-1
v_call: TRBV7-8
clone_size: few
cdr3_nt: TGTGCCAGCAGCCCCGGTCTACAGCACAATGAGCAGTTCTTC
cdr3_aa: CASSPGLQHNEQFF

d_call: .
j_call: TRBJ2-1
v_call: TRBV18
clone_size: .
cdr3_nt: TGTGCCAGCTCACCAGGGTCCAGCTCCTACAATGAGCAGTTCTTC
cdr3_aa: CASSPGSSSYNEQFF

d_call: .
j_call: TRBJ2-1
v_call: TRBV7-9
clone_size: few
cdr3_nt: TGTGCCAGCAGCTTAGAACCCTTTGGGACCGATGGAGGGCAGTTCTTC
cdr3_aa: CASSLEPFGTDGGQFF

d_call: .
j_call: TRBJ2-1
v_call: TRBV6-2/TRBV6-3
clone_size: .
cdr3_nt: TGTGCCAGCAGTCTCATAACTAGGAGCTCCTACAATGAGCAGTTCTTC
cdr3_aa: CASSLITRSSYNEQFF

d_call: TRBD2
j_call: TRBJ2-5
v_call: TRBV7-3
clone_size: few
cdr3_nt: TGTGCCAGCAGCAAATCTAGCGGGAGAGGCCAAGAGACCCAGTACTTC
cdr3_aa: CASSKSSGRGQETQYF

d_call: .
j_call: TRBJ2-7
v_call: TRBV20-1
clone_size: .
cdr3_nt: TGCAGTACTAGCATAAGGACGGGGTTTTTGGGGCAGTACTTC
cdr3_aa: CSTSIRTGFLGQYF

d_call: TRBD1
j_call: TRBJ1-4
v_call: TRBV6-6
clone_size: .
cdr3_nt: TGTGCCAGCAGGAACAGGGGGCGGGGTGAAAAACTGTTTTTT
cdr3_aa: CASRNRGRGEKLFF

d_call: .
j_call: TRBJ2-3
v_call: TRBV5-1
clone_size: .
cdr3_nt: TGCGCCAGCAGCTTGGCGGGAGTGAGCACAGATACGCAGTATTTT
cdr3_aa: CASSLAGVSTDTQYF

d_call: .
j_call: TRBJ2-3
v_call: TRBV6-1
clone_size: few
cdr3_nt: TGTGCCAGCAGAACAGGACAGACAGATACGCAGTATTTT
cdr3_aa: CASRTGQTDTQYF

d_call: TRBD1
j_call: TRBJ2-3
v_call: TRBV2
clone_size: few
cdr3_nt: TGTGCCAGCAGTGCGATCACAGGGGGCACAGATACGCAGTATTTT
cdr3_aa: CASSAITGGTDTQYF

d_call: TRBD1
j_call: TRBJ1-6
v_call: TRBV2
clone_size: .
cdr3_nt: TGTGCCAGCAGACAGGGGACCGGGACCTCGACGGATAATTCACCCCTCCACTTT
cdr3_aa: CASRQGTGTSTDNSPLHF